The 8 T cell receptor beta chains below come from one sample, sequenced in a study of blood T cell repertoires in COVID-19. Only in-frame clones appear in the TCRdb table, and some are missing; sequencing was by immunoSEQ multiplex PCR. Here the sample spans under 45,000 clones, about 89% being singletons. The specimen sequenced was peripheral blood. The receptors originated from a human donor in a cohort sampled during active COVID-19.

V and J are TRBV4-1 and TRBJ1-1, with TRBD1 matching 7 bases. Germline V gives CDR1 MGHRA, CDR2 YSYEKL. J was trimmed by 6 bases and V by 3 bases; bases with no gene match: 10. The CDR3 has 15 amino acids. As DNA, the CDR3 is TGCGCCAGCAGCCACCTATCGACAGGGTCCTCTGAAGCTTTCTTT. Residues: CASSHLSTGSSEAFF.

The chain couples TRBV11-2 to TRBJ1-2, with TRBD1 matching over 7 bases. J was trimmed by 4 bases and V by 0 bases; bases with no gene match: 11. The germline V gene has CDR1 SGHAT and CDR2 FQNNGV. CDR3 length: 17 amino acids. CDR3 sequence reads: CASSLDPDRVFSYGYTF. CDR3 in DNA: TGTGCCAGCAGCTTAGACCCCGACAGGGTATTTAGCTATGGCTACACCTTC.

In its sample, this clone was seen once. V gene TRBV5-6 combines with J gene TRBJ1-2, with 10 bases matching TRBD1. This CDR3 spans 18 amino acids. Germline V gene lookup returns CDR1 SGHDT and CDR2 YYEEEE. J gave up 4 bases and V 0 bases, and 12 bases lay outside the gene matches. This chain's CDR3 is CASSLAIGQGDATYGYTF. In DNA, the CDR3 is TGTGCCAGCAGCTTGGCTATCGGACAGGGGGACGCTACCTATGGCTACACCTTC.

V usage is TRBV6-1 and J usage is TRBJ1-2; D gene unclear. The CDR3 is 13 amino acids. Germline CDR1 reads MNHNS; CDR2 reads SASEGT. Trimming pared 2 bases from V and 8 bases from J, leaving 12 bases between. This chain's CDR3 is CASSELGVDGYTF. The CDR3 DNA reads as TGTGCCAGCAGTGAACTAGGAGTAGACGGCTACACCTTC.

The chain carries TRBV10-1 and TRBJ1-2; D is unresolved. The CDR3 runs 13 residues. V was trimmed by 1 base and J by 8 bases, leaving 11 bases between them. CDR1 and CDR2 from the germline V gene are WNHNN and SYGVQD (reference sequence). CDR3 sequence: CASSEWRAGGYTF. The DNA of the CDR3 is TGCGCCAGCAGTGAGTGGAGGGCTGGCGGCTACACCTTC.

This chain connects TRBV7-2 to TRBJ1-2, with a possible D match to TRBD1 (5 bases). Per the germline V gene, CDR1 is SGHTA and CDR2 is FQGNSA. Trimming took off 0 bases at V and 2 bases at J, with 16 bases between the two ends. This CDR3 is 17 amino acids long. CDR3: CASSLAGSGGSNYGYTF. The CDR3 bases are TGTGCCAGCAGCTTAGCGGGCTCTGGGGGGAGCAACTATGGCTACACCTTC.

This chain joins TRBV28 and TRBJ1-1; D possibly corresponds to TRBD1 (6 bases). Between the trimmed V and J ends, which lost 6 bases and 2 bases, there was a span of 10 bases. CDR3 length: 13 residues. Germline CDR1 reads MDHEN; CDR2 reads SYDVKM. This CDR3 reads CASRQGPNTEAFF. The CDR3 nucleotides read TGTGCCAGCAGACAGGGCCCAAACACTGAAGCTTTCTTT.

CDR3 DNA: TGTGCCAGCAGCCAACATTATGGCTACACCTTC. It is translated as CASSQHYGYTF. V usage is TRBV4-2 and J usage is TRBJ1-2; unclear D gene. This CDR3 is 11 amino acids long. Trimming left V 2 bases short and J 5 bases short, with 3 bases between. The germline V gene has CDR1 LGHNA and CDR2 YNFKEQ.